This passage covers 26 T cell receptor beta chains from one sample sequenced in a study of T cells in Graves' hyperthyroidism and ophthalmopathy. Amplification of TCR beta CDR3 regions used RNA as the template. An initial round of RT-PCR targeting the TCR CDR3 relied on the HTBI primer set. TCRdb re-derived calls from the multiplex PCR reads in MiXCR, one entry per CDR3 protein. The sample holds over 250,000 distinct CDR3 sequences, 25% to 30% seen once. The sequencing sample was made of blood. Receptors originate from a man between 40 and 49 years old with Graves' hyperthyroidism that later progressed to Graves' ophthalmopathy.

The CDR3 region has the DNA TGTGCCACCAGCCCGGGACCGGTCATAAACATTCAGTACTTC. Amino acids: CATSPGPVINIQYF. V and J are TRBV15 and TRBJ2-4; D possibly uses TRBD1 or TRBD2 (5 bases each). This CDR3 region has 14 residues. Germline CDR1 is LNHNV and CDR2 is YYDKDF (reference sequence). V was cut by 5 bases and J by 6 bases, with 14 bases left in between.

This clonotype was counted ten times or more. The rearrangement uses TRBV20-1 and TRBJ2-3, with D possibly being TRBD1 or TRBD2 (5 bases each). The CDR3 has 13 amino acids. Trimming shortened V by 6 bases and J by 9 bases, and 19 bases separated the two germline ends. Germline CDR1 and CDR2: DFQATT and SNEGSKA (reference sequence). The CDR3 coding sequence is TGCAGTGCCAACACCGGGACCATCCGGACGCAGTATTTT. This codes for CSANTGTIRTQYF.

Many counts were recorded for this clonotype. The chain is built from TRBV24-1 and TRBJ1-5; tentative D call: TRBD1 (6 bases). CDR1 and CDR2 from the germline V gene are KGHDR and SFDVKD. Trimming removed 7 bases from V and 0 bases from J, with 9 bases in between. This CDR3 contains 14 residues. The CDR3 nucleotides are TGTGCCACCAGCGTCAGGGGTAGCAATCAGCCCCAGCATTTT. It is translated as CATSVRGSNQPQHF.

The gene calls are TRBV28 and TRBJ2-1, with 9 nucleotides matching TRBD1. Germline V gene data show CDR1 as MDHEN and CDR2 as SYDVKM. This CDR3 has 15 amino acids. V lost 5 bases to trimming and J lost 6 bases; unmatched junction nucleotides: 8. The CDR3 protein is CASSDPSTGGNEQFF. In nucleotides, the CDR3 is TGTGCCAGCAGTGATCCCTCGACAGGGGGCAATGAGCAGTTCTTC.

This rearrangement joins TRBV20-1 to TRBJ2-7; 7 nucleotides line up with TRBD2. V shed 3 bases and J 2 bases; nucleotides not matched to a gene: 4. Germline V gives CDR1 DFQATT, CDR2 SNEGSKA (reference sequence). The CDR3 is made up of 13 amino acids. CDR3 nucleotides: TGCAGTGCTAGTGAAGCGGGGACCTACGAGCAGTACTTC. Amino acid sequence: CSASEAGTYEQYF.

This clonotype occurred many times. V usage is TRBV12-3 or TRBV12-4 and J usage is TRBJ2-2; TRBD2 aligns across 8 bases. The CDR3 spans 15 residues. V shed 6 bases and J 4 bases; nucleotides not matched to a gene: 7. The CDR3 sequence is CASRAGVVSTGELFF. The CDR3 DNA reads as TGTGCCAGCAGAGCGGGAGTGGTTAGCACCGGGGAGCTGTTTTTT.

This clonotype turned up a few times. This sequence joins TRBV6-2 or TRBV6-3 and TRBJ2-3; 8 bases are shared with TRBD1. The V gene's germline CDR1 is MNHEY and CDR2 SVGEGT. The CDR3 has 15 residues. The junction had 3 bases not matched to a gene; V was cut back by 2 bases and J by 2 bases. The CDR3 sequence: CASSYRTGFTDTQYF. The CDR3 DNA follows: TGTGCCAGCAGTTACCGGACAGGGTTCACAGATACGCAGTATTTT.

This chain joins TRBV25-1 and TRBJ2-7; 15 nucleotides align to TRBD2. The junction had 19 bases not matched to a gene; V was cut back by 6 bases and J by 4 bases. The CDR3 totals 20 residues. Germline CDR1 and CDR2: MGHDK and SYGVNS. In DNA form, the CDR3 reads TGTGCCAGCAGGATACTTACCAGTGGACTAGCGGGAGGGCCAGTTTACGAGCAGTACTTC. Translating gives CASRILTSGLAGGPVYEQYF.

This clonotype has a count of ten or more. V usage is TRBV12-5 and J usage is TRBJ2-2; D is unresolved. CDR1 is LGHNT, CDR2 FRNRAP, per germline. CDR3 length: 13 residues. Trimming stripped 7 bases from V and 2 bases from J, with 8 bases between. CDR3 protein: CASVRPNTGELFF. CDR3 coding DNA: TGTGCTAGTGTGCGGCCAAACACCGGGGAGCTGTTTTTT.

This clonotype was observed many times. CDR3: CASSVGAGGAYGYTF. CDR3 DNA: TGTGCCAGCAGCGTAGGGGCGGGGGGCGCATATGGCTACACCTTC. This sequence joins TRBV9 and TRBJ1-2, with a tentative D call TRBD1 (6 bases). From germline, CDR1 is SGDLS and CDR2 YYNGEE. This CDR3 contains 15 residues. The V end lost 0 bases, the J end lost 5 bases, and 14 bases lay between the germline ends.

The rearrangement links TRBV6-4 to TRBJ2-7, with 7 bases lining up with TRBD1. The CDR3 totals 11 residues. V was pared by 11 bases and J by 5 bases, with 6 bases of the junction left unmatched. The germline gives CDR1 MRHNA, CDR2 SNTAGT. CDR3 DNA sequence: TGTGCCCACGGACAGGAGAACGAGCAGTACTTC. This encodes CAHGQENEQYF.

CDR3: CASSLTRWETQYF. CDR3 DNA: TGTGCCAGCAGTTTAACCAGGTGGGAGACCCAGTACTTC. The J gene is TRBJ2-5, the V gene TRBV12-3 or TRBV12-4; D is uncertain. This CDR3 spans 13 amino acids. Deletions cut 2 bases from V and 5 bases from J, with 9 bases between.

Only one count was recorded for this clonotype. V gene TRBV28 combines with J gene TRBJ1-5, with 8 bases that match TRBD1. CDR1 is MDHEN, CDR2 SYDVKM, per germline. The CDR3 covers 15 residues. V lost 3 bases to trimming and J lost 6 bases; unmatched junction nucleotides: 7. CDR3 loop: CASSFGTGGSQPQHF. The CDR3 region has the DNA TGTGCCAGCAGTTTCGGAACAGGGGGGAGTCAGCCCCAGCATTTT.

This clonotype has ten or more counts. Here the CDR3 reads CASSHQRGIGELFF. CDR3 DNA sequence: TGTGCCAGCAGCCACCAAAGGGGGATCGGGGAGCTGTTTTTT. The chain is built from TRBV14 and TRBJ2-2, with D perhaps matching TRBD1 (6 bases). The germline gives CDR1 SGHDN, CDR2 FVKESK. This CDR3 is 14 amino acids long. The V gene lost 3 bases and the J gene lost 7 bases, with 12 bases spanning the gap.

This clonotype was recorded at least ten times. This sequence joins TRBV7-8 and TRBJ1-5; D is ambiguous. The V gene's germline CDR1 is SGHVS and CDR2 FQNEAQ. Trimming shortened V by 5 bases and J by 4 bases, and 9 bases separated the two germline ends. CDR3 length: 13 amino acids. The CDR3 DNA sequence: TGTGCCAGCAGCGACCACTTTAATCAGCCCCAGCATTTT. This encodes CASSDHFNQPQHF.

This clonotype was observed many times. This rearrangement joins TRBV30 to TRBJ1-5; the D gene is possibly TRBD1 (6 bases). The V and J ends lost 1 base and 2 bases respectively, with 15 bases between them. CDR3 length equals 16 residues. CDR1 is GTSNPN, CDR2 SVGIG, per germline (reference sequence). The CDR3 is CAWSARVTGRNQPQHF. In nucleotides, the CDR3 is TGTGCCTGGAGTGCCCGGGTAACAGGGCGCAATCAGCCCCAGCATTTT.

Many counts were recorded for this clonotype. The chain combines TRBV11-2 with TRBJ1-3, with 7 bases lining up with TRBD1. J gave up 0 bases and V 3 bases, and 2 bases lay outside the gene matches. This CDR3 is 15 amino acids long. Per germline, CDR1 SGHAT and CDR2 FQNNGV. For the CDR3, the DNA is TGTGCCAGCAGCTTCGGGACAGACTCTGGAAACACCATATATTTT. Amino acids: CASSFGTDSGNTIYF. The variable domain in full, with the rest retrieved from reference TRBV11-2 and TRBJ1-3, is EAGVAQSPRYKIIEKRQSVAFWCNPISGHATLYWYQQILGQGPKLLIQFQNNGVVDDSQLPKDRFSAERLKGVDSTLKIQPAKLEDSAVYLCASSFGTDSGNTIYFGEGSWLTVV.

The chain couples TRBV28 to TRBJ1-1, with a possible D match to TRBD1 (5 bases). The length of the CDR3 is 15 residues. Deletions cut 6 bases from V and 5 bases from J, with 19 bases between. Germline V lookup: CDR1 MDHEN, CDR2 SYDVKM. The CDR3 spells CASSQGSIGGTEAFF. The CDR3 DNA reads as TGTGCCAGCAGCCAGGGTTCAATCGGTGGGACTGAAGCTTTCTTT.

The table lists this clonotype with many counts. The CDR3 nucleotides read TGTGCCAGCAGTGAAAGGGAGGCGGGAAGAGCTGAAGCTTTCTTT. Translation gives CASSEREAGRAEAFF. The chain employs TRBV6-1 and TRBJ1-1; D is unclear. The CDR3 extends over 15 amino acids. V was trimmed by 2 bases and J by 6 bases, leaving 16 bases between them. Germline V lookup: CDR1 MNHNS, CDR2 SASEGT.

This clonotype was counted at least ten times. CDR3 coding DNA: TGTGCCAGCAGTTACTCGAGCAGGGGTAGGGTCTATGGCTACACCTTC. The encoded protein is CASSYSSRGRVYGYTF. V gene TRBV6-5 combines with J gene TRBJ1-2; tentative D call: TRBD1 (6 bases). Germline V gene sequence: CDR1 MNHEY, CDR2 SVGAGI. This CDR3 spans 16 amino acids. V was trimmed by 0 bases and J by 4 bases, leaving 15 bases between them.

The gene calls are TRBV7-9 and TRBJ2-7, with D perhaps being TRBD1 or TRBD2 (5 bases each). This CDR3 comprises 13 residues. The V gene's germline CDR1 is SEHNR and CDR2 FQNEAQ (reference sequence). The CDR3 spells CASRQTAGALYDV. Here the CDR3 DNA reads TGTGCCAGCAGACAAACTGCCGGGGCCCTTTATGACGTC.

This clonotype showed up many times. In nucleotides, the CDR3 is TGCGCCAGCAGTGAGTCCCTAGCGGGTCTGAAGACCCAGTACTTC. It yields the protein CASSESLAGLKTQYF. The V gene is TRBV10-1, the J gene TRBJ2-5, with TRBD2 matching over 8 bases. The V gene's germline CDR1 is WNHNN and CDR2 SYGVQD (reference sequence). V shed 0 bases and J 6 bases; nucleotides not matched to a gene: 6. This CDR3 region has 15 residues.

This clonotype was counted ten times or more. V gene TRBV5-1 combines with J gene TRBJ2-5, with unresolved D. Germline lookup yields CDR1 SGHRS and CDR2 YFSETQ. V lost 5 bases, J lost 0 bases, and 20 bases lay in between. This CDR3 spans 17 amino acids. The CDR3 nucleotides are TGCGCCAGCAGAAAGTGGTTTGCGAGTGACAACCAAGAGACCCAGTACTTC. It is translated as CASRKWFASDNQETQYF.

At least ten counts were recorded for this clonotype. The rearrangement joins TRBV10-3 to TRBJ2-7; the D gene is possibly TRBD2 (6 bases). Germline V gene sequence: CDR1 ENHRY, CDR2 SYGVKD. The germline V and J ends were trimmed by 0 bases and 2 bases, with 23 bases remaining between them. There are 19 residues in the CDR3. CDR3: CAISESVGTGGRFPYEQYF. Here the CDR3 DNA reads TGTGCCATCAGTGAGTCGGTCGGGACTGGGGGTCGCTTCCCCTACGAGCAGTACTTC.

This clonotype was picked up many times. The chain has TRBV19 and TRBJ2-7; D is perhaps TRBD1 (5 bases). Trimming pared 4 bases from V and 2 bases from J, leaving 12 bases between. The CDR3 loop spans 14 amino acids. Germline V gene sequence: CDR1 LNHDA, CDR2 SQIVND (reference sequence). This CDR3 is CASSRQSTTYEQYF. The CDR3 coding sequence is TGTGCCAGTAGTAGACAGTCAACCACCTACGAGCAGTACTTC.

Ten or more counts support this clonotype. This chain connects TRBV19 to TRBJ2-2, with D perhaps given as TRBD1 or TRBD2 (5 bases each). Between the trimmed V and J ends, which lost 11 bases and 1 base, there was a span of 20 bases. Germline CDR1 LNHDA, CDR2 SQIVND (reference sequence). The CDR3 totals 16 residues. In DNA form, the CDR3 reads TGTGCCTCGAGCCGGGGACGCCTTCGGAACACCGGGGAGCTGTTTTTT. It is translated as CASSRGRLRNTGELFF. The full variable domain, rest sourced from reference TRBV19 and TRBJ2-2, is DGGITQSPKYLFRKEGQNVTLSCEQNLNHDAMYWYRQDPGQGLRLIYYSQIVNDFQKGDIAEGYSVSREKKESFPLTVTSAQKNPTAFYLCASSRGRLRNTGELFFGEGSRLTVL.